This record looks at one TCR beta chain sequence and its context. This sample was taken from a study of blood T cell repertoires in COVID-19. Looking at the study overall: Spain, Italy and the United States supplied samples that represented acute and convalescent COVID-19.

The length of the CDR3 is 14 residues. Deletions cut 6 bases from V and 7 bases from J, with 13 bases between. Germline CDR1 and CDR2: SNHLY and FYNNEI. TCRdb's copy holds only in-frame clones and misses some; the assay was immunoSEQ multiplex PCR. The repertoire holds about 280,000 clones, with roughly nine tenths as singletons. Living in 24 US areas, the participants were between roughly 18 and 89 years of age. This chain links TRBV2 with TRBJ1-6; tentatively, D is TRBD1 (6 bases). The sample comprised PBMCs or T cells enriched from blood (not recorded which). The TCR sequence derives from a woman aged 60-75 years who had recovered from COVID-19. The DNA of the CDR3 is TGTGCCAGCAGGTACAGGGACGGCAATTCACCCCTCCACTTT. Protein sequence: CASRYRDGNSPLHF. The full variable domain, with the rest looked up from reference TRBV2 and TRBJ1-6, is EPEVTQTPSHQVTQMGQEVILRCVPISNHLYFYWYRQILGQKVEFLVSFYNNEISEKSEIFDDQFSVERPDGSNFTLKIRSTKLEDSAMYFCASRYRDGNSPLHFGNGTRLTVT.